In this sample, the clone carrying this T cell receptor beta chain turned up a few times. The CDR3 is made up of 13 amino acids. The germline V gene has CDR1 MDHEN and CDR2 SYDVKM. Trimming cost V 7 bases and J 4 bases, with 10 bases left between them. TCRdb recomputed calls from the RT-PCR reads with MiXCR, one row per CDR3 protein. The sample holds some 960,000 distinct CDR3 sequences, approximately 19% seen once. This specimen belongs to a study of patients and donors after allogeneic stem cell transplantation. The TCR comes from a human donor who was either an allogeneic HSCT recipient or a stem cell or donor lymphocyte infusion donor (not recorded which). It is not recorded whose cells these are; they may come from a transplant donor. Sequencing used blood, either unsorted or a sorted T cell fraction (not recorded which). The rearrangement uses TRBV28 and TRBJ2-2; D remains ambiguous. CDR3 DNA sequence: TGTGCCAGCAAAAGGGCGGCCACCGGGGAGCTGTTTTTT. This gives the protein CASKRAATGELFF.